Shown below are 21 T cell receptor beta chains from a single sample sequenced in a study of regulatory T cells in long-lasting Graves disease (dated by TCRdb to the early 2020s). Libraries were constructed by multiplex PCR. Sequencing instrument: Illumina HiSeq 4000. TCR beta libraries were built with iRepertoire HTBI primers and Arm-PCR amplification of CDR3 regions. The raw public data were reprocessed by TCRdb itself: fastp quality trimming at Q25, MiXCR clonotype calling, in-frame beta chains only. For every CDR3 protein sequence, its rows merge into one entry that carries the most common genes and DNA. The sample table records under 450,000 distinct CDR3 sequences; about 11% of these occur just once. Approximately 19% of the sample is in the top ten clones. The time point label of this sample denotes: newly diagnosed GD, antithyroid drugs for less than 3 months. For both TCR sequencing and RNA sequencing, RNA was extracted from PBMCs using TRIzol.

This sample was also put to use in a study of T cells in Graves' hyperthyroidism and ophthalmopathy.

Source: peripheral blood mononuclear cells (PBMCs), taken at new diagnosis, from a patient treated with antithyroid drugs. These receptors originate from a woman younger than 35 with Graves disease. Donor details come from another sample of the same person, matched by shared clones.

This chain joins TRBV7-9 and TRBJ2-3, with 12 bases aligning to TRBD2. The ends lost 6 bases at V and 3 bases at J; junction bases unmatched: 4. CDR1 and CDR2 from the germline V gene are SEHNR and FQNEAQ (reference sequence). The CDR3 runs to 15 residues. The CDR3 coding sequence is TGTGCCAGCAGTACGACTAGCGGGAGTACAGATACGCAGTATTTT. Its translation: CASSTTSGSTDTQYF. The full variable domain, its missing parts supplied by reference TRBV7-9 and TRBJ2-3, is DTGVSQNPRHKITKRGQNVTFRCDPISEHNRLYWYRQTLGQGPEFLTYFQNEAQLEKSRLLSDRFSAERPKGSFSTLEIQRTEQGDSAMYLCASSTTSGSTDTQYFGPGTRLTVL.

This clonotype was seen at least ten times. At one end, the junction sequence differs from germline, possibly due to a read error. The gene calls are TRBV20-1 and TRBJ1-1; no clear D gene. The CDR3 spans 13 residues. CDR1 and CDR2 from the germline V gene are DFQATT and SNEGSKA (reference sequence). The CDR3 loop reads CGATYSLNTEAFF. CDR3 bases: TGCGGTGCCACATACTCACTGAACACTGAAGCTTTCTTT.

The table lists this clonotype with many counts. The CDR3 nucleotides are TGTGCCAGCAGCTTACTTGGGGGCACTGAAGCTTTCTTT. Protein product: CASSLLGGTEAFF. The genes are TRBV7-3 and TRBJ1-1, with TRBD1 as a possible D gene (5 bases). V shed 2 bases and J shed 4 bases, with 8 bases lying between them. This CDR3 spans 13 amino acids. The germline V gene encodes CDR1 SGHTA and CDR2 FQGTGA.

The V and J genes are TRBV28 and TRBJ2-7; D may correspond to TRBD1 or TRBD2 (5 bases each). Germline assignment: CDR1 MDHEN and CDR2 SYDVKM. V shed 5 bases and J shed 3 bases, with 20 bases lying between them. The length of the CDR3 is 16 residues. CDR3 nucleotide sequence: TGTGCCAGCAGTAACACGAGGGGACCCCTGAACTACGAGCAGTACGTC. Translation gives CASSNTRGPLNYEQYV.

In its sample, this clonotype was seen many times. The gene calls are TRBV9 and TRBJ2-5; tentative D call: TRBD2 (5 bases). V lost 4 bases to trimming and J lost 5 bases, with 15 bases between them. Germline V gene lookup returns CDR1 SGDLS and CDR2 YYNGEE. The CDR3 consists of 14 residues. This chain's CDR3 is CASSNSGREETQYF. CDR3 in DNA: TGTGCCAGCAGCAACTCGGGAAGGGAGGAGACCCAGTACTTC.

This clonotype was observed a few times. V and J are TRBV9 and TRBJ1-1; perhaps TRBD1 as D (5 bases). Germline CDR1 and CDR2: SGDLS and YYNGEE. The CDR3 has 15 residues. Trimming shortened V by 1 base and J by 1 base, and 11 bases separated the two germline ends. DNA for the CDR3: TGTGCCAGCAGCGTAAAGGGGAGTAGGAACACTGAAGCTTTCTTT. As protein: CASSVKGSRNTEAFF.

This clonotype came up many times. The CDR3 sequence is CASSPDHYEQYV. CDR3 nucleotide sequence: TGTGCCAGCAGCCCGGATCACTACGAGCAGTACGTC. This chain joins TRBV28 and TRBJ2-7; D call uncertain. The germline V and J ends were trimmed by 6 bases and 3 bases, with 9 bases remaining between them. The CDR3 spans 12 residues. Germline V gene lookup returns CDR1 MDHEN and CDR2 SYDVKM.

The rearrangement joins TRBV4-3 to TRBJ2-1; 10 nucleotides align to TRBD1. The junction had 9 bases not matched to a gene; V was cut back by 3 bases and J by 7 bases. Germline-derived CDR1 and CDR2 are LGHNA and YSLEER. The CDR3 sequence is 16 residues long. This chain's CDR3 is CASSQYVGQGENEQFF. CDR3 bases: TGCGCCAGCAGCCAGTATGTAGGACAGGGGGAGAATGAGCAGTTCTTC.

This clonotype turned up a few times. The V and J genes are TRBV4-2 and TRBJ2-1, with 11 bases matching TRBD2. The J segment lost 7 bases and the V segment lost 0 bases, leaving 5 bases of the junction unmatched. From germline, CDR1 is LGHNA and CDR2 YNFKEQ. This CDR3 comprises 16 residues. The CDR3 protein is CASSQDRSGGANEQFF. CDR3 nucleotide sequence: TGTGCCAGCAGCCAAGACCGTAGCGGGGGGGCTAATGAGCAGTTCTTC.

Note on this clonotype: This may be a read error, as it is one base from a much larger clone. For the CDR3, the DNA is TGCAGTGCTAGATGGGTGAATACCGGGGAGCTGTTTTTT. This sequence encodes CSARWVNTGELFF. The chain recombines TRBV20-1 with TRBJ2-2; D gene uncertain. The CDR3 totals 13 residues. The germline V gene encodes CDR1 DFQATT and CDR2 SNEGSKA (reference sequence). Trimming stripped 2 bases from V and 5 bases from J, with 9 bases between.

This clonotype was seen many times. This chain connects TRBV27 to TRBJ1-1, with D uncertain. This CDR3 is 13 amino acids long. V lost 2 bases to trimming and J lost 4 bases, with 8 bases between them. The V gene's germline CDR1 is MNHEY and CDR2 SMNVEV (reference sequence). CDR3 loop: CASSLTLGTEAFF. Here the CDR3 DNA reads TGTGCCAGCAGTTTAACTCTTGGCACTGAAGCTTTCTTT.

In this sample, this clonotype turned up many times. The CDR3 DNA follows: TGTGCCATCAGTGAGTCCGAGAAAGAGACCCAGTACTTC. Amino acid sequence: CAISESEKETQYF. The rearrangement uses TRBV10-3 and TRBJ2-5; D remains ambiguous. CDR3 length: 13 amino acids. The germline gives CDR1 ENHRY, CDR2 SYGVKD. Trimming shortened V by 0 bases and J by 3 bases, and 5 bases separated the two germline ends.

This clonotype was detected only a few times. The chain joins TRBV29-1 to TRBJ2-7, with D possibly called TRBD1 or TRBD2 (5 bases each). Germline V gene lookup returns CDR1 SQVTM and CDR2 ANQGSEA. This CDR3 contains 14 residues. V lost 7 bases and J lost 1, with 17 bases in between. CDR3 residues: CSAPHGTDSYEQYV. In nucleotides, the CDR3 is TGCAGCGCTCCCCACGGGACGGATTCCTACGAGCAGTACGTC.

In this sample, this clonotype turned up many times. This chain uses TRBV7-9 with TRBJ2-7; TRBD2 is a possible D gene (6 bases). Germline V lookup: CDR1 SEHNR, CDR2 FQNEAQ (reference sequence). The CDR3 has 13 residues. V was pared by 4 bases and J by 0 bases, with 7 bases between. The CDR3 nucleotides are TGTGCCAGCAGCTCGGGGGACTCCTACGAGCAGTACGTC. Encoded protein: CASSSGDSYEQYV.

This clonotype came up many times. The chain is built from TRBV9 and TRBJ2-7, with 9 bases matching TRBD1. The CDR3 length is 15 residues. CDR1 is SGDLS and CDR2 is YYNGEE in the germline V gene. After removal of 0 bases from V and 1 base from J, the junction contained 2 bases not matched to a gene. The CDR3 nucleotides read TGTGCCAGCAGCGTAGGAGACAGGGGGTCCTACGAGCAGTACTTC. It encodes CASSVGDRGSYEQYF.

This clonotype was seen at least ten times. The chain recombines TRBV7-2 with TRBJ2-5; D is ambiguous. Deletions cut 5 bases from V and 5 bases from J, with 6 bases between. Germline loops: CDR1 SGHTA, CDR2 FQGNSA. The CDR3 runs 11 residues. For the CDR3, the DNA is TGTGCCAGCAGCCGCACCGAGACCCAGTACTTC. Protein product: CASSRTETQYF.

A few counts support this clonotype. V gene TRBV2 combines with J gene TRBJ1-4; TRBD1 agrees at 9 bases. The V gene end was trimmed by 10 bases and the J gene end by 8 bases; junction bases not matched to a gene: 8. Germline CDR1 SNHLY, CDR2 FYNNEI. The CDR3 contains 13 residues. CDR3 region: CATNRGHREKLFF. CDR3 nucleotide sequence: TGTGCCACAAACAGGGGGCATCGGGAAAAACTGTTTTTT.

In regard to this clonotype: A much larger clone differs from this one at a single base, so this may be a read error. The chain combines TRBV28 with TRBJ1-1; D ambiguous. The CDR3 is 13 residues long. Germline V CDR1 and CDR2: MDHEN, SYDVKM. The CDR3 nucleotides read TGTGTCAGCAGCTCGGGAACGGGAACTGAAGCTTTCTTT. Encoded protein: CVSSSGTGTEAFF.

This clonotype appeared a few times. This chain joins TRBV5-1 and TRBJ2-4, with 8 bases matching TRBD2. The trim removed 3 bases at V and 8 bases at J, leaving 13 bases unmatched. CDR3 length equals 16 residues. Germline V gives CDR1 SGHRS, CDR2 YFSETQ. CDR3 DNA sequence: TGCGCCAGCAGCTGGATGAGCGGGAGAGCTCGGGACATTCAGTACTTC. Amino acid sequence: CASSWMSGRARDIQYF.

In its sample, this clonotype was seen many times. This rearrangement joins TRBV20-1 to TRBJ2-1; D possibly matches TRBD1 or TRBD2 (5 bases each). V dropped 0 bases and J dropped 6 bases, with 24 bases sitting between them. The CDR3 is 18 residues long. Germline V gene data show CDR1 as DFQATT and CDR2 as SNEGSKA (reference sequence). The CDR3 loop is CSARDLSRGEFRGNEQFF. For the CDR3, the DNA is TGCAGTGCTAGAGACCTAAGTAGGGGAGAATTTAGGGGCAATGAGCAGTTCTTC.

There are many counts of this clonotype. The chain is built from TRBV12-3 or TRBV12-4 and TRBJ2-3; D possibly corresponds to TRBD2 (6 bases). CDR3 length: 16 amino acids. Trimming took off 8 bases at V and 2 bases at J, with 20 bases between the two ends. The CDR3 nucleotides are TGTGCCAGCGGGAGGAGGGGAGCGGTTGACACAGATACGCAGTATTTT. This encodes CASGRRGAVDTDTQYF.